This T cell receptor (beta chain) originates from a study of identical twins. TCRdb re-derived calls from the 5' RACE reads in MiXCR, one entry per CDR3 protein. This sample yields fewer than 650,000 distinct CDR3 sequences, of which over 8.5% are seen a single time; approximately 3% belongs to the top ten. Study-wide findings and caveats: Reduced insertions were recorded for abundant cord blood beta clonotypes, with no such pattern in memory repertoires.

This clonotype was seen a few times. Its antigen is as yet unknown. This CDR3 comprises 16 residues. Germline trimming cut 7 bases from V and 6 bases from J; bases unmatched to any gene: 14. Germline lookup yields CDR1 SGHRS and CDR2 YFSETQ. These sequences were also reported in another study, on yellow fever vaccine responses in identical twins.

Specimen: PBMCs. This chain joins TRBV5-1 and TRBJ2-2; 8 nucleotides align to TRBD2. The receptor was isolated from a woman aged 18-29 years in good health. The CDR3 DNA follows: TGCGCCAGCTGCTCGGGAGGGCAAGTCCGGTCCGGGGAGCTGTTTTTT. It yields the protein CASCSGGQVRSGELFF.